This T cell receptor (beta chain) is drawn from a study of cytomegalovirus exposure and HLA in healthy donors. PCR was performed using 60 Vbeta and 13 Jbeta primers. Produced via immunoSEQ multiplex PCR; TCRdb's table is partial and in-frame only. Here the sample spans about 85,000 clones, over 75% being singletons. As to this clone: Its antigen is currently unknown.

Overall study findings and caveats: Links to common viral pathogens appeared, in a later analysis, for several of the most significant clusters.

Sequencing was done on a sample of PBMCs. The TCR was taken from a boy aged 5-17 years in good health and CMV-seronegative.

CDR3 in DNA: TGTGCCAGTACCGTTGTGGGACAGGGAATTCCAGATACGCAGTATTTT. This encodes CASTVVGQGIPDTQYF. This chain joins TRBV19 and TRBJ2-3; 9 nucleotides match TRBD1. CDR1 and CDR2 from the germline V gene are LNHDA and SQIVND (reference sequence). V lost 7 bases, J lost 4 bases, and 12 bases stayed unmatched. There are 16 residues in the CDR3. Looking up the rest from reference TRBV19 and TRBJ2-3 gives the full variable domain: DGGITQSPKYLFRKEGQNVTLSCEQNLNHDAMYWYRQDPGQGLRLIYYSQIVNDFQKGDIAEGYSVSREKKESFPLTVTSAQKNPTAFYLCASTVVGQGIPDTQYFGPGTRLTVL.